The sequence of this T cell receptor beta chain was determined in a study of cytomegalovirus exposure and HLA in healthy donors. Both 60 Vbeta primers and 13 Jbeta primers went into the PCR. Repertoires were generated with immunoSEQ multiplex PCR, while TCRdb's copy carries only in-frame clones and drops some. The sample shows about 160,000 clones, less than 85% of them seen only once. The CDR3 extends over 17 amino acids. V was cut by 2 bases and J by 4 bases, with 18 bases left in between. The germline CDR1 and CDR2 sequences are MNHNS and SASEGT. The chain recombines TRBV6-1 with TRBJ1-5, with D tentatively TRBD1 (5 bases). The sample taken for sequencing was PBMCs. This sequence was found in a male donor in good health and CMV-seronegative. The CDR3 sequence: CASSERRANIGNQPQHF. The CDR3 DNA follows: TGTGCCAGCAGTGAACGCAGGGCCAACATAGGGAATCAGCCCCAGCATTTT.